This TCR beta chain was recorded in a study of molecular identifiers for immune sequencing clone quantification. The germline CDR1 and CDR2 sequences are MNHEY and SVGAGI. The CDR3 has 19 amino acids. The V end lost 0 bases, the J end lost 0 bases, and 15 bases lay between the germline ends. In TCRdb, the PCR reads were re-called with MiXCR into one record per CDR3 protein. This table has about 510,000 distinct CDR3 sequences, about 25% appearing once. V usage is TRBV6-5 and J usage is TRBJ2-6; D call uncertain. The specimen sequenced was naive CD8+ T cells from blood, with Jurkat cell RNA spiked in. Noted subset: FACS-sorted CD8+CD4-CCR7+CD45RA+ naive T cells. The receptor's source is a human donor in good health. Some libraries in this study had Jurkat cell RNA spiked in. CDR3 region: CASSYSSPGRGSGANVLTF. The CDR3 DNA reads TGTGCCAGCAGTTACTCGAGTCCCGGCCGCGGCTCTGGGGCCAACGTCCTGACTTTC.